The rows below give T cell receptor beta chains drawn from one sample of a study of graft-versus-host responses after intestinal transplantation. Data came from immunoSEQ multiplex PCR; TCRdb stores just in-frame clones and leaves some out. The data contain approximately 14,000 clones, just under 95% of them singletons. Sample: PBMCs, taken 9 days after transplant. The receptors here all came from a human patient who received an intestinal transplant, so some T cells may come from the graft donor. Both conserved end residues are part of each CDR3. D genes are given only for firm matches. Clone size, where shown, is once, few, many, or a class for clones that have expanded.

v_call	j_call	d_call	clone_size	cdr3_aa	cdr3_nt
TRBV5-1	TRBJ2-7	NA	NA	CASSRDLRPTYEQYF	TGCGCCAGCAGCCGGGACCTCCGCCCTACCTACGAGCAGTACTTC
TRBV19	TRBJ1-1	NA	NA	CASSPGDTEAFF	TGTGCCAGTAGTCCGGGAGACACTGAAGCTTTCTTT
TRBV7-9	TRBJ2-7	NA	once	CASSPPGTPSYEQYF	TGTGCCAGCAGCCCCCCCGGGACACCTTCCTACGAGCAGTACTTC
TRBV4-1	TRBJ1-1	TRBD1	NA	CASSPARQGGMGAFF	TGCGCCAGCAGCCCCGCGCGACAGGGTGGGATGGGAGCTTTCTTT
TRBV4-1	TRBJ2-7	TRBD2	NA	CASSQEPAGAYEQYF	TGCGCCAGCAGCCAAGAACCAGCGGGGGCCTACGAGCAGTACTTC
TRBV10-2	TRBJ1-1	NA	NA	CASQRLNTEAFF	TGCGCCAGCCAACGGTTGAACACTGAAGCTTTCTTT
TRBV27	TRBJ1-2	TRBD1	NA	CASSLSRTGTGYTF	TGTGCCAGCAGTTTATCGCGGACAGGGACTGGCTACACCTTC
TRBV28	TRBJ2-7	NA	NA	CASSLHRAVMSYEQYF	TGTGCCAGCAGTTTACACAGGGCGGTTATGTCCTACGAGCAGTACTTC
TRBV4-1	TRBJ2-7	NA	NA	CASSQEWVREAYEQYF	TGCGCCAGCAGCCAAGAGTGGGTTAGGGAAGCCTACGAGCAGTACTTC
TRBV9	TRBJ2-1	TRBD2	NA	CASSSWTSGSFDEQFF	TGTGCCAGCAGCTCATGGACTAGCGGGAGTTTCGATGAGCAGTTCTTC
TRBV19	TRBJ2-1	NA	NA	CASSMSGGEQFF	TGTGCCAGTAGTATGAGCGGAGGGGAGCAGTTCTTC
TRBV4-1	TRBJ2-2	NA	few	CASSPYLTDTGELFF	TGCGCCAGCAGCCCGTACCTAACAGACACCGGGGAGCTGTTTTTT
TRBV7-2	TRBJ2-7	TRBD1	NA	CASNDRADEQYF	TGTGCCAGCAACGACAGGGCGGACGAGCAGTACTTC
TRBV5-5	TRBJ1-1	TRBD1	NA	CASSEGTVLNTEAFF	TGTGCCAGCAGCGAGGGGACAGTATTGAACACTGAAGCTTTCTTT
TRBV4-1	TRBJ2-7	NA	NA	CASSQAGGFPYEQYF	TGCGCCAGCAGCCAAGCCGGCGGGTTCCCCTACGAGCAGTACTTC
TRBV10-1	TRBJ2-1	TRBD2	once	CASSETSGSNEQFF	TGCGCCAGCAGTGAGACTAGCGGGAGCAATGAGCAGTTCTTC
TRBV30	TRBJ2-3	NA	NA	CAWSVGSASTDTQYF	TGTGCCTGGAGTGTAGGAAGCGCTAGCACAGATACGCAGTATTTT
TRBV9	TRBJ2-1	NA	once	CASSAPLSDEQFF	TGTGCCAGCAGCGCGCCCTTGAGCGATGAGCAGTTCTTC
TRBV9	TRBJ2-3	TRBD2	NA	CASSGPLSTDTQYF	TGTGCCAGTAGCGGGCCCTTGAGCACAGATACGCAGTATTTT
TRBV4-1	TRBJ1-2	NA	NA	CASSFTVEGGYTF	TGCGCCAGCAGCTTTACCGTAGAGGGAGGCTACACCTTC
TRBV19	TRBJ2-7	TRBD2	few	CASSPKAGGPYEQYF	TGTGCCAGTAGTCCAAAAGCGGGAGGCCCCTACGAGCAGTACTTC
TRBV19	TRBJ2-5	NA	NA	CASSGTSETQYF	TGTGCCAGCTCCGGGACATCCGAGACCCAGTACTTC
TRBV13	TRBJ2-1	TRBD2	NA	CASRLGLAEEQFF	TGTGCCAGCAGGTTGGGACTAGCGGAAGAGCAGTTCTTC
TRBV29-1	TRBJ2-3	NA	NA	CSVTPGVSTDTQYF	TGCAGCGTTACTCCAGGGGTGAGCACAGATACGCAGTATTTT
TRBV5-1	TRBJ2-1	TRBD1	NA	CASRRTGDEQFF	TGCGCCAGCAGAAGGACAGGGGACGAGCAGTTCTTC
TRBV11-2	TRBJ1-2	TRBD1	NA	CASSLTPLQGGYGYTF	TGTGCCAGCAGCTTAACACCCTTACAGGGGGGCTATGGCTACACCTTC
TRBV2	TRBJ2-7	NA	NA	CARGHFPRGSYEQYF	TGTGCCAGAGGTCATTTCCCCCGGGGCTCCTACGAGCAGTACTTC
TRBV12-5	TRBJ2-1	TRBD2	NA	CASGIRLAGGRNEQFF	TGTGCTAGTGGTATACGACTAGCGGGAGGTAGGAATGAGCAGTTCTTC
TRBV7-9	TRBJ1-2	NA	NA	CASSLAGEYKYGYTF	TGTGCCAGCAGCTTAGCAGGGGAATATAAGTATGGCTACACCTTC
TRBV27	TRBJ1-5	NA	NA	CASSSTGGENQPQHF	TGTGCCAGCAGTTCTACAGGAGGGGAGAATCAGCCCCAGCATTTT
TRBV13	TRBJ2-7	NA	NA	CASSPGADYEQYF	TGTGCCAGCAGCCCGGGGGCGGATTACGAGCAGTACTTC
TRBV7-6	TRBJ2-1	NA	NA	CASSLAGGFSYNEQFF	TGTGCCAGCAGCTTAGCGGGCGGGTTTTCCTACAATGAGCAGTTCTTC
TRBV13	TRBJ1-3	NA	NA	CASSFGSMGSTIYF	TGTGCCAGCAGCTTCGGGTCAATGGGGAGCACCATATATTTT
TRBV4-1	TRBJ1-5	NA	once	CASSQGTQPQHF	TGCGCCAGCAGCCAAGGGACTCAGCCCCAGCATTTT
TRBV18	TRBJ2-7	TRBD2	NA	CASSPPAGEDEQYF	TGTGCCAGCTCACCACCAGCGGGAGAGGACGAGCAGTACTTC
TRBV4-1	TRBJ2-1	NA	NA	CASSHQDSNNEQFF	TGCGCCAGCAGCCATCAGGACAGCAACAATGAGCAGTTCTTC
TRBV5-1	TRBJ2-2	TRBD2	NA	CASSLEAGLAGADTGELFF	TGCGCCAGCAGCTTGGAGGCGGGGCTAGCGGGAGCGGACACCGGGGAGCTGTTTTTT
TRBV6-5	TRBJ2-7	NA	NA	CASSYQLDYEQYF	TGTGCCAGCAGTTACCAGCTAGACTACGAGCAGTACTTC
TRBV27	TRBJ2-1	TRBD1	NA	CATKRGQNEQFF	TGTGCAACAAAGAGGGGGCAGAATGAGCAGTTCTTC
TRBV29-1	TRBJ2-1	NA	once	CSVEGGRGRSGNEQFF	TGCAGCGTTGAAGGAGGGCGGGGACGGAGCGGAAATGAGCAGTTCTTC
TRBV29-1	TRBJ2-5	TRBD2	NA	CSVEGADRTRSSPETQYF	TGCAGCGTTGAAGGGGCGGATAGGACTAGGAGCTCCCCAGAGACCCAGTACTTC
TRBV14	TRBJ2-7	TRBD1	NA	CASSQVETGVYEQYF	TGTGCCAGCAGCCAAGTCGAGACAGGGGTTTACGAGCAGTACTTC